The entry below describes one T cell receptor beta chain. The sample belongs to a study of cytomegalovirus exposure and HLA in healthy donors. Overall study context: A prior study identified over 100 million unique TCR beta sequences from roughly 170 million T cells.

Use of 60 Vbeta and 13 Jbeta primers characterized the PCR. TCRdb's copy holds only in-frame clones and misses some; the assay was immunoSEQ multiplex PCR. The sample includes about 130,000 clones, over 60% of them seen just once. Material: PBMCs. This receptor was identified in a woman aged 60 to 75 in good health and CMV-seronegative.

CDR3 in amino acids: CASSPQTRTGELFF. In DNA, the CDR3 is TGTGCCAGCTCACCCCAGACTAGAACCGGGGAGCTGTTTTTT. The rearrangement joins TRBV18 to TRBJ2-2, with D possibly matching TRBD2 (6 bases). Germline V lookup: CDR1 KGHSH, CDR2 LQKENI. V lost 3 bases and J 5 bases, leaving 10 bases between the germline ends. CDR3 length: 14 amino acids.